Shown below are 27 T cell receptor beta chains from a single sample sequenced in a study of monozygotic twins with inflammatory bowel disease. TCRdb re-analyzed the 5' RACE reads; it lists each CDR3 protein once, without DNA. Recorded for this sample: around 400,000 distinct CDR3 sequences. The sample comprised blood. The receptors were gathered from a human donor with ulcerative colitis or Crohn's disease, or a healthy co-twin of an affected twin (not recorded which).

The chain links TRBV3-1 to TRBJ2-1; TCRdb's D call, TRBD2, is unchecked because there is no DNA. The CDR3 is made up of 15 amino acids. The germline V gene encodes CDR1 LGHDT and CDR2 YNNKEL (reference sequence). The CDR3 reads CASSQDSGSYNEQFF.

The J gene is TRBJ2-5, the V gene TRBV20-1; TCRdb picks TRBD2, but there is no DNA to check that call. Germline CDR1 reads DFQATT; CDR2 reads SNEGSKA (reference sequence). The CDR3 runs to 15 residues. The CDR3 loop reads CSAEGLAGTPGTQYF.

V usage is TRBV7-2 and J usage is TRBJ2-7. CDR1 SGHTA and CDR2 FQGNSA come from the germline V gene. This CDR3 is built from 13 residues. CDR3 loop: CASSLEPGYEQYF.

V and J are TRBV5-1 and TRBJ2-7. Germline CDR1 and CDR2: SGHRS and YFSETQ. The CDR3 spans 13 residues. CDR3 loop: CASSLANSYEQYF.

The rearrangement joins TRBV27 to TRBJ1-2. Per the germline V gene, CDR1 is MNHEY and CDR2 is SMNVEV (reference sequence). CDR3 size: 15 residues. The CDR3 loop is CASSLTDRPNYGYTF.

The chain is built from TRBV7-2 and TRBJ2-7; TCRdb's D gene call, TRBD1, goes unchecked for lack of DNA. This CDR3 is built from 14 residues. CDR1 is SGHTA, CDR2 FQGNSA, per germline. CDR3 in amino acids: CASSLEWTDYEQYF.

V is TRBV7-2 and J is TRBJ2-7; TCRdb reports TRBD2, a call that lacks DNA to check it against. Germline CDR1 and CDR2: SGHTA and FQGNSA. This CDR3 contains 14 residues. CDR3 sequence reads: CASSSGPSGYEQYF. Using reference TRBV7-2 and TRBJ2-7 for the parts outside the CDR3, the full variable domain is GAGVSQSPSNKVTEKGKDVELRCDPISGHTALYWYRQSLGQGLEFLIYFQGNSAPDKSGLPSDRFSAERTGGSVSTLTIQRTQQEDSAVYLCASSSGPSGYEQYFGPGTRLTVT.

The genes are TRBV20-1 and TRBJ2-3; TCRdb returns TRBD2, unconfirmable since there is no DNA. The length of the CDR3 is 18 residues. Germline values: CDR1 DFQATT, CDR2 SNEGSKA (reference sequence). The CDR3 spells CSARDLYTAGVGTDTQYF.

The chain employs TRBV6-1 and TRBJ1-5. This CDR3 region has 17 residues. Germline V gives CDR1 MNHNS, CDR2 SASEGT. CDR3 protein: CASSAGSATYSNQPQHF.

The J gene is TRBJ1-1, the V gene TRBV5-1; the D call of TRBD1 rests on TCRdb alone, since no DNA is present to check it. Germline V CDR1 and CDR2: SGHRS, YFSETQ. This CDR3 region has 15 residues. CDR3 sequence: CASSLGTGGVTEAFF. Complete variable domain (other parts from reference TRBV5-1 and TRBJ1-1): KAGVTQTPRYLIKTRGQQVTLSCSPISGHRSVSWYQQTPGQGLQFLFEYFSETQRNKGNFPGRFSGRQFSNSRSEMNVSTLELGDSALYLCASSLGTGGVTEAFFGQGTRLTVV.

V is TRBV7-2 and J is TRBJ2-7; the TCRdb D gene call, TRBD1, has no DNA to confirm it. Germline CDR1 and CDR2: SGHTA and FQGNSA. This CDR3 region has 15 residues. CDR3 sequence: CASSTPGTGVHEQYF.

The V and J genes are TRBV24-1 and TRBJ2-1; TCRdb gives TRBD1 as the D gene, but with no DNA this cannot be confirmed. The CDR3 loop spans 14 amino acids. Germline V gene data show CDR1 as KGHDR and CDR2 as SFDVKD. The CDR3 sequence is CATNGASPGNEQFF.

This sequence joins TRBV10-3 and TRBJ1-2; no DNA is available, so the TRBD1 call from TCRdb remains unchecked. CDR1 is ENHRY, CDR2 SYGVKD, per germline. The CDR3 has 14 residues. Here the CDR3 reads CAISESRGGYGYTF.

V is TRBV6-2 or TRBV6-3 and J is TRBJ2-2. The CDR3 is made up of 16 amino acids. The V gene's germline CDR1 is MNHEY and CDR2 SVGEGT. The CDR3 sequence is CASSYLVSLVPGELFF.

V and J are TRBV30 and TRBJ1-4. CDR1 is GTSNPN, CDR2 SVGIG, per germline (reference sequence). The CDR3 spans 14 residues. The CDR3 sequence is CAWSGSTTNEKLFF.

The V and J genes are TRBV12-3 or TRBV12-4 and TRBJ2-7; TCRdb's assignment of TRBD1 cannot be checked, as there is no DNA. This CDR3 spans 14 amino acids. CDR3 amino acids: CASSHKQGTSEQYF.

This rearrangement joins TRBV20-1 to TRBJ2-2; TCRdb returns TRBD1, unconfirmable since there is no DNA. The CDR3 is 14 residues long. Germline V gives CDR1 DFQATT, CDR2 SNEGSKA (reference sequence). CDR3 sequence reads: CSAQGTGPTGELFF.

The CDR3 region is CASSDIQYSPLHF. The rearrangement joins TRBV25-1 to TRBJ1-6. The CDR3 is made up of 13 amino acids. CDR1 and CDR2 (germline): MGHDK, SYGVNS.

The V and J genes are TRBV7-9 and TRBJ1-4. Germline CDR1 is SEHNR and CDR2 is FQNEAQ (reference sequence). The CDR3 covers 14 residues. This CDR3 reads CASCRSGLLEKLFF.

The chain joins TRBV28 to TRBJ2-1; TCRdb indicates TRBD2, and absent DNA this call remains unverified. CDR3 length equals 13 residues. CDR1 is MDHEN, CDR2 SYDVKM, per germline. CDR3: CASSHRLAAEQFF.

V is TRBV13 and J is TRBJ1-6. The CDR3 spans 12 residues. CDR1 PRHDT and CDR2 FYEKMQ come from the germline V gene (reference sequence). CDR3 loop: CASSLVGSPLHF.

This chain joins TRBV5-6 and TRBJ1-4; without DNA, the TCRdb call of TRBD1 cannot be checked. Germline V gene lookup returns CDR1 SGHDT and CDR2 YYEEEE. CDR3 length equals 15 residues. The CDR3 spells CASSSTGIANEKLFF. The full variable domain, rest sourced from reference TRBV5-6 and TRBJ1-4, is DAGVTQSPTHLIKTRGQQVTLRCSPKSGHDTVSWYQQALGQGPQFIFQYYEEEERQRGNFPDRFSGHQFPNYSSELNVNALLLGDSALYLCASSSTGIANEKLFFGSGTQLSVL.

The chain has TRBV5-1 and TRBJ2-5; TCRdb returns TRBD1, unconfirmable since there is no DNA. The CDR3 is 16 residues long. Germline lookup yields CDR1 SGHRS and CDR2 YFSETQ. The CDR3 loop is CASSLLTGGHQETQYF.

This chain links TRBV3-1 with TRBJ2-5; TCRdb's D gene call, TRBD2, goes unchecked for lack of DNA. Germline V CDR1 and CDR2: LGHDT, YNNKEL (reference sequence). The CDR3 is made up of 15 amino acids. The CDR3 is CASSPQLGGKETQYF.

The chain has TRBV20-1 and TRBJ2-7; no DNA is available, so the TRBD1 call from TCRdb remains unchecked. The CDR3 is 16 residues long. CDR1 and CDR2 (germline): DFQATT, SNEGSKA (reference sequence). The CDR3 is CSARDADRGQLYEQYF.

The chain recombines TRBV15 with TRBJ1-1. Germline V CDR1 and CDR2: LNHNV, YYDKDF (reference sequence). The CDR3 has 12 amino acids. The CDR3 sequence: CATSKTSLEAFF.

This rearrangement joins TRBV20-1 to TRBJ1-3. CDR1 is DFQATT, CDR2 SNEGSKA, per germline (reference sequence). The CDR3 loop spans 15 amino acids. This chain's CDR3 is CSAREGGLPGNTIYF.